The 24 T cell receptor beta chains in this list originate from one sample, sequenced in a study of vaccination effects on CD4 cells after COVID-19. Assay: immunoSEQ multiplex PCR; the TCRdb copy retains only in-frame clones and omits some. The repertoire holds fewer than 25,000 clones, with around 77% as singletons. Prior to sequencing, the ViraFEST assay stimulated PBMC with viral peptide pools, which expanded the antigen-specific CD4+ T cells. Researchers isolated CD4+ T cells once roughly ten days of culture had elapsed. Participants got two doses of BNT162b2 or mRNA-1273 vaccine. These receptors' targets are unknown. The sample here was CD4+ T cells from PBMCs cultured with HCoV-NL63 spike peptides, taken after COVID-19 vaccination. Receptor source: a human donor who received a COVID-19 vaccine.

The CDR3 spells CASSRTSDGEQFF. Here the CDR3 DNA reads TGTGCCAGCAGCCGGACTAGCGACGGTGAGCAGTTCTTC. The genes are TRBV11-3 and TRBJ2-1, with 9 bases identical to TRBD2. With 5 bases clipped from V and 9 bases from J, the junction kept 5 bases outside the gene matches. Germline V CDR1 and CDR2: SGHNT, YENEEA. This CDR3 spans 13 amino acids.

V gene TRBV29-1 combines with J gene TRBJ1-5; D not resolved. The V end lost 5 bases, the J end lost 9 bases, and 17 bases lay between the germline ends. Germline values: CDR1 SQVTM, CDR2 ANQGSEA. This CDR3 comprises 13 residues. For the CDR3, the DNA is TGCAGCGTTAGACCCAGGTTCGCGGGGCCCCAGCATTTT. Its protein is CSVRPRFAGPQHF.

V is TRBV5-1 and J is TRBJ2-7; TRBD2 aligns across 8 bases. After removal of 5 bases from V and 0 bases from J, the junction contained 1 base not matched to a gene. The CDR3 spans 13 residues. Germline V gives CDR1 SGHRS, CDR2 YFSETQ. This CDR3 is CASRLAGSYEQYF. The DNA of the CDR3 is TGCGCCAGCAGGCTAGCGGGCTCCTACGAGCAGTACTTC.

The chain couples TRBV30 to TRBJ1-1; possibly TRBD1 for D (5 bases). Between the trimmed V and J ends, which lost 7 bases and 10 bases, there was a span of 13 bases. CDR3 length equals 10 residues. Germline V CDR1 and CDR2: GTSNPN, SVGIG (reference sequence). The CDR3 loop is CAYGGGIAFF. The CDR3 DNA is TGTGCCTATGGGGGAGGGATAGCTTTCTTT.

The chain joins TRBV5-5 to TRBJ2-2, with TRBD1 matching over 8 bases. Germline V lookup: CDR1 SGHKS, CDR2 YYEKEE (reference sequence). The CDR3 runs to 16 residues. V lost 4 bases, J lost 1 base, and 6 bases stayed unmatched. The CDR3 nucleotides are TGTGCCAGCAGCATCCGACAGGGGAGGAACACCGGGGAGCTGTTTTTT. Translating gives CASSIRQGRNTGELFF.

The V and J genes are TRBV11-1 and TRBJ1-2, with 9 bases fitting TRBD1. V shed 3 bases and J 6 bases; nucleotides not matched to a gene: 2. The CDR3 length is 13 residues. Per the germline V gene, CDR1 is SGHAT and CDR2 is FQDESV (reference sequence). CDR3 region: CASSFRQGDGYTF. The CDR3 DNA reads TGTGCCAGCAGCTTCCGACAGGGGGATGGCTACACCTTC.

The J gene is TRBJ1-4, the V gene TRBV5-4; no reliable D call. Per germline, CDR1 SGHNT and CDR2 YYREEE (reference sequence). The V gene lost 0 bases and the J gene lost 0 bases, with 9 bases spanning the gap. The CDR3 sequence is 16 residues long. CDR3 DNA sequence: TGTGCCAGCAGCTTGGGTATGGGCTCAACTAATGAAAAACTGTTTTTT. Translating it yields CASSLGMGSTNEKLFF.

V and J are TRBV11-3 and TRBJ2-1, with 8 bases that match TRBD2. Germline values: CDR1 SGHNT, CDR2 YENEEA. The CDR3 has 12 amino acids. Trimming cost V 0 bases and J 13 bases; bases outside gene matches: 2. As DNA, the CDR3 is TGTGCCAGCAGCTTAGACGGGAGGGCCCAGTTCTTC. Encoded protein: CASSLDGRAQFF.

The chain couples TRBV24-1 to TRBJ2-7; D is possibly TRBD1 (6 bases). The CDR3 sequence is 13 residues long. Germline values: CDR1 KGHDR, CDR2 SFDVKD. V dropped 3 bases and J dropped 3 bases, with 8 bases sitting between them. CDR3 protein: CATSDTGYYEQYF. The CDR3 bases are TGTGCCACCAGTGATACAGGGTACTACGAGCAGTACTTC.

This clone was counted only a few times. This sequence joins TRBV7-2 and TRBJ1-1, with D perhaps matching TRBD1 (6 bases). The V gene lost 5 bases and the J gene lost 2 bases, with 15 bases spanning the gap. The CDR3 is 15 amino acids. Germline CDR1 and CDR2: SGHTA and FQGNSA. The CDR3 DNA follows: TGTGCCAGCAGCGTTTCCCGGGACATCAACACTGAAGCTTTCTTT. It translates to CASSVSRDINTEAFF. The full variable domain, its missing parts supplied by reference TRBV7-2 and TRBJ1-1, is GAGVSQSPSNKVTEKGKDVELRCDPISGHTALYWYRQSLGQGLEFLIYFQGNSAPDKSGLPSDRFSAERTGGSVSTLTIQRTQQEDSAVYLCASSVSRDINTEAFFGQGTRLTVV.

The chain links TRBV27 to TRBJ1-1; 8 bases line up with TRBD1. This CDR3 spans 14 amino acids. V lost 5 bases, J lost 5 bases, and 7 bases stayed unmatched. Germline CDR1 and CDR2: MNHEY and SMNVEV (reference sequence). CDR3 nucleotide sequence: TGTGCCAGCAGTCGGCAGGGGGCGAGGACTGAAGCTTTCTTT. This sequence encodes CASSRQGARTEAFF.

The chain employs TRBV3-1 (or the pseudogene TRBV3-2) and TRBJ1-1, with 7 positions matching TRBD1. Germline CDR1 and CDR2: LGHDT and YNNKEL (reference sequence). After removal of 1 base from V and 5 bases from J, the junction contained 4 bases not matched to a gene. CDR3 size: 14 residues. For the CDR3, the DNA is TGTGCCAGCAGCCAAGTGACAGGGCGGACTGAAGCTTTCTTT. Its translation: CASSQVTGRTEAFF.

The chain employs TRBV28 and TRBJ2-7; perhaps TRBD2 as D (5 bases). V shed 6 bases and J shed 3 bases, with 18 bases lying between them. The germline V gene has CDR1 MDHEN and CDR2 SYDVKM. The CDR3 is 15 amino acids. The CDR3 region is CASSPGGPLYYEQYF. Written as DNA, the CDR3 is TGTGCCAGCAGCCCCGGAGGACCCCTATACTACGAGCAGTACTTC.

The chain carries TRBV7-9 and TRBJ1-4, with D perhaps matching TRBD1 (6 bases). The ends were cut back, 5 bases at V and 1 base at J, with 11 bases in the middle. CDR1 is SEHNR, CDR2 FQNEAQ, per germline (reference sequence). The CDR3 length is 15 residues. The chain's CDR3 is CASSVTGRTNEKLFF. The CDR3 nucleotides read TGTGCCAGCAGCGTAACAGGGAGAACTAATGAAAAACTGTTTTTT.

This clone was counted a few times. The chain has TRBV4-1 and TRBJ1-3, with D perhaps matching TRBD1 (5 bases). Trimming removed 3 bases from V and 0 bases from J, with 9 bases in between. The CDR3 is 15 residues long. Germline loops: CDR1 MGHRA, CDR2 YSYEKL. As DNA, the CDR3 is TGCGCCAGCAGCCAGGACACCTACTCTGGAAACACCATATATTTT. It encodes CASSQDTYSGNTIYF.

This chain uses TRBV6-5 with TRBJ2-3; D is uncertain. V lost 7 bases to trimming and J lost 6 bases, with 11 bases between them. Germline V gives CDR1 MNHEY, CDR2 SVGAGI. This CDR3 comprises 12 residues. The CDR3 sequence is CASTESRDTQYF. The CDR3 coding sequence is TGTGCCAGCACCGAATCCCGGGATACGCAGTATTTT.

The chain employs TRBV4-2 and TRBJ2-2, with 9 bases matching TRBD1. The CDR3 runs 16 residues. Germline CDR1 LGHNA, CDR2 YNFKEQ. The J segment lost 5 bases and the V segment lost 5 bases, leaving 9 bases of the junction unmatched. The CDR3 region is CASSEPGQGLTGELFF. CDR3 bases: TGTGCCAGCAGCGAACCGGGACAGGGCCTAACCGGGGAGCTGTTTTTT.

The chain joins TRBV21-1 to TRBJ2-5; the table assigns TRBD2, which was not confirmed against the DNA. TRBV21-1 is a recognized pseudogene. This CDR3 has 17 residues. The CDR3: CASSKTCGLAGGETQYF. For the CDR3, the DNA is TGTGCCAGCAGCAAAACTTGCGGACTAGCGGGAGGAGAGACCCAGTACTTC.

V gene TRBV27 combines with J gene TRBJ2-5; D is unclear. Germline V gene lookup returns CDR1 MNHEY and CDR2 SMNVEV (reference sequence). The CDR3 has 12 residues. The V end was cut by 5 bases, the J end by 7 bases, with 11 bases between. This CDR3 reads CASSPDARTQYF. The DNA for the CDR3 is TGTGCCAGCAGTCCAGATGCAAGGACCCAGTACTTC.

The rearrangement joins TRBV24-1 to TRBJ2-3; the match to TRBD1 covers 7 bases. CDR3 length equals 15 residues. Germline V gives CDR1 KGHDR, CDR2 SFDVKD. V trimming: 5 bases; J trimming: 5 bases; junction bases outside the gene matches: 9. The CDR3 reads CATSGMTGLGDTQYF. Here the CDR3 DNA reads TGTGCCACCAGTGGAATGACAGGGCTGGGAGATACGCAGTATTTT.

This clone was found a few times. The chain recombines TRBV12-3 or TRBV12-4 with TRBJ2-3; D call uncertain. The V and J ends lost 3 bases and 4 bases respectively, with 5 bases between them. The CDR3 is 12 residues long. The CDR3 coding sequence is TGTGCCAGCAGTTTGTCTGCAGATACGCAGTATTTT. Amino acid sequence: CASSLSADTQYF.

The rearrangement links TRBV18 to TRBJ2-7, with D possibly matching TRBD2 (5 bases). Germline CDR1 is KGHSH and CDR2 is LQKENI. V was shortened by 2 bases and J by 4 bases, with 9 bases between the two germline ends. The CDR3 has 13 amino acids. For the CDR3, the DNA is TGTGCCAGCTCACCAAGTGGAGGATACGAGCAGTACTTC. Translated, it gives CASSPSGGYEQYF.

As concerns this clone: One end of the junction does not line up with germline, which may come from a read error. The DNA of the CDR3 is TGCGCCAGCAGCTTGGGGGGCGACCCCTCCTTCGAGCAGTACTTC. It codes for CASSLGGDPSFEQYF. This sequence joins TRBV5-1 and TRBJ2-7; TRBD1 might be the D (5 bases). Germline V gene data show CDR1 as SGHRS and CDR2 as YFSETQ. The CDR3 runs to 15 residues.

This chain links TRBV9 with TRBJ2-4, with D possibly being TRBD1 (6 bases). The CDR3 has 15 residues. The germline V gene encodes CDR1 SGDLS and CDR2 YYNGEE. V shed 3 bases and J shed 4 bases, with 14 bases lying between them. This CDR3 reads CASSESGQRKNIQYF. The CDR3 DNA reads as TGTGCCAGCAGCGAGTCAGGACAGAGAAAAAACATTCAGTACTTC.